This T cell receptor beta chain was documented in a study of T cell repertoires in cytomegalovirus infection. Study-wide context: Carrying CMV and the relevant HLA type showed in public TCR beta signatures.

The length of the CDR3 is 13 residues. Germline CDR1 and CDR2: SGHDN and FVKESK. V was shortened by 2 bases and J by 7 bases, with 8 bases between the two germline ends. TCRdb re-analysed the reads in MiXCR, keeping a single row per CDR3 protein. The table records fewer than 550,000 distinct CDR3 sequences, 26% of them present only once. This clonotype was found a few times. Sequencing was performed on PBMCs. The V and J genes are TRBV14 and TRBJ1-4, with TRBD1 as a possible D gene (5 bases). The TCR originated in a human donor in good health (CMV status not recorded). Some clones in this sample may be carry-over from other donors' samples. The CDR3 here is CASSQTTGEKLFF. The CDR3 nucleotides read TGTGCCAGCAGCCAAACTACAGGTGAAAAACTGTTTTTT.